Only a few counts were recorded for the clone carrying this T cell receptor beta chain. Antigen: not known. Using its own MiXCR run on the reads, TCRdb lists one record per CDR3 protein. The table has around 260,000 distinct CDR3 sequences, roughly 25% seen once; the top ten hold approximately 15%. The data stem from a study of T cell repertoires in cytomegalovirus infection. Study in general: Based on public TCR beta signatures, there were indications of CMV infection and of a matching HLA type.

V was pared by 2 bases and J by 6 bases, with 10 bases of the junction left unmatched. Germline V lookup: CDR1 MNHNY, CDR2 SVGAGI (reference sequence). The CDR3 covers 16 residues. Points from the study as a whole: Based on cumulative public TCR beta family frequency, carriers of CMV plus the relevant HLA were identified. In two of eight donors, the top clonotype was HLA-C-restricted CMV-specific.

The receptor was isolated from a human donor in good health (CMV status not recorded). Some clones in this sample may be carry-over from other donors' samples. Sequenced input: PBMCs. V is TRBV6-6 and J is TRBJ2-7, with 10 bases fitting TRBD2. The CDR3 DNA is TGTGCCAGCAGTTACCCGAGCGGGAGGGCCCCGGGCGAGCAGTACTTC. Its translation: CASSYPSGRAPGEQYF.